A selection of T cell receptor beta chains follows, all from one sample in a study of blood T cell repertoires in COVID-19. Sequenced by immunoSEQ multiplex PCR; TCRdb stores in-frame clones only, minus some. The sample records about 190,000 clones, around 84% being singletons. Specimen: PBMCs or T cells enriched from blood (not recorded which). The receptor set was obtained from a woman in her twenties or thirties who had recovered from COVID-19. Each CDR3 is given with its conserved first and last residue. The order of the fields is V gene, J gene, CDR3 length, CDR3 protein.

TRBV6-5	TRBJ2-3	15	CASRPTGAGTDTQYF
TRBV10-3	TRBJ1-2	13	CAISESRSYGYTF
TRBV14	TRBJ1-2	12	CASSPSNYGYTF
TRBV28	TRBJ2-2	13	CASRRGGDGELFF
TRBV11-3	TRBJ2-1	16	CASSRRQRSSYNEQFF
TRBV9	TRBJ2-2	16	CASSPGGRGNVGELFF
TRBV18	TRBJ1-4	16	CASSPGQARNNEKLFF
TRBV10-3	TRBJ2-1	14	CAIKLGTGGNEQFF
TRBV12-3/TRBV12-4	TRBJ1-1	13	CASSFGERTEAFF
TRBV6-5	TRBJ1-4	15	CASRSGFATNEKLFF
TRBV27	TRBJ1-6	13	CGLGSSYNSPLHF
TRBV7-3	TRBJ1-2	15	CASSSGQGLKDGYTF
TRBV5-5	TRBJ2-2	19	CASSLGAVLAGGGTGELFF
TRBV3-1/TRBV3-2	TRBJ2-1	14	CASEKREGYNEQFF
TRBV6-5	TRBJ1-5	15	CASRPDRVLGQPQHF
TRBV7-2	TRBJ2-2	14	CASSLIFLAGELFF
TRBV5-1	TRBJ2-1	12	CASSLSGSVQFF
TRBV5-6	TRBJ1-6	17	CASSSPGQSTYNSPLHF
TRBV6-1	TRBJ2-1	15	CASSEGSRGGAQTFF
TRBV28	TRBJ1-1	16	CASGVRQGGKNTEAFF
TRBV7-9	TRBJ2-2	12	CASSLGGEELFF
TRBV27	TRBJ1-5	12	CASSFLNQPQHF
TRBV7-2	TRBJ1-5	16	CASSLWEGGASQPQHF
TRBV10-3	TRBJ1-6	14	CAPHPDRVESPLHF
TRBV19	TRBJ2-5	20	CASSIGALLAGGTFQETQYF
TRBV7-9	TRBJ1-2	13	CASSRIQGNGYTF
TRBV14	TRBJ1-1	14	CASSYRGAGSEAFF
TRBV14	TRBJ1-1	16	CASSQGGGRVNTEAFF
TRBV7-8	TRBJ2-1	16	CASSFRTSGSGDEQFF
TRBV3-1/TRBV3-2	TRBJ1-2	16	CASSQDFDRANYGYTF
TRBV28	TRBJ1-5	14	CASSFDRGNQPQHF
TRBV6-5	TRBJ2-2	14	CASRSSGTPGELFF
TRBV6-5	TRBJ1-1	11	CASSYTGEAFF
TRBV11-2	TRBJ2-5	13	CASSRVPQETQYF
TRBV27	TRBJ2-1	14	CASSLGGQGNEQFF
TRBV5-4	TRBJ1-3	17	CASSQGVGGPSGNTIYF
TRBV24-1	TRBJ2-5	15	CATSDPGQGGETQYF
TRBV27	TRBJ1-2	17	CASSLITAGQGRYGYTF
TRBV6-1	TRBJ1-5	14	CASSEGNSNQPQHF
TRBV7-9	TRBJ2-7	16	CASSSEGGRNAYEQYF
TRBV24-1	TRBJ2-3	16	CATSDSIAGVEDTQYF
TRBV29-1	TRBJ1-1	10	CSVESGYAFF
TRBV20-1	TRBJ2-7	13	CSASIGSSYEQYF